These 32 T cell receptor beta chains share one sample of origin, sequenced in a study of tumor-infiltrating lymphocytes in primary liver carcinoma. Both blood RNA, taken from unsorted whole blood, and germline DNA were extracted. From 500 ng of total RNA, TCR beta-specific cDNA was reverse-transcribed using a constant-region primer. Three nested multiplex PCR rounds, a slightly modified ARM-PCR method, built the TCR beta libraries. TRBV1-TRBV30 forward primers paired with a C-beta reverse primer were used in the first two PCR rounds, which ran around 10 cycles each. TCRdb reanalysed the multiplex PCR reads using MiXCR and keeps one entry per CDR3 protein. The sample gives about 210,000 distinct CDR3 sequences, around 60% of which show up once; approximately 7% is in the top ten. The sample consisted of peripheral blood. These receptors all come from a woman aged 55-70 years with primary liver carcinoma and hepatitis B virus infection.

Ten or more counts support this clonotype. DNA for the CDR3: TGCAGCGCCACCACAGGGTACTCCTACGAGCAGTACTTC. This gives the protein CSATTGYSYEQYF. The chain is built from TRBV29-1 and TRBJ2-7, with a tentative D call TRBD1 (6 bases). The CDR3 runs 13 residues. Trimming took off 7 bases at V and 0 bases at J, with 13 bases between the two ends. The germline V gene encodes CDR1 SQVTM and CDR2 ANQGSEA.

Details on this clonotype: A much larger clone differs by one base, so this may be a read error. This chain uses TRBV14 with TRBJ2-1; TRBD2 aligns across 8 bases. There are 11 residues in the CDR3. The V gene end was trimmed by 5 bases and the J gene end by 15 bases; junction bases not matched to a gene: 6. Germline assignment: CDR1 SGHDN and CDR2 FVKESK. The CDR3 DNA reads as TGTGCCAGCAGCGAGGGACTAGTACGGTTCTTC. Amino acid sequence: CASSEGLVRFF.

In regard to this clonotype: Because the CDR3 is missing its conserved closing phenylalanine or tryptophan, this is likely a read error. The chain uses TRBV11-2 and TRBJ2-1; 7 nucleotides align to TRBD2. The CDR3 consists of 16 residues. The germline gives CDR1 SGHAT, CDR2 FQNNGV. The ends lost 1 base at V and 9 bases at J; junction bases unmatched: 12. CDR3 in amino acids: CASSLAGTSGKLEQFI. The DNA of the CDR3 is TGTGCCAGCAGCTTAGCCGGGACCAGCGGGAAGCTTGAGCAGTTCATC.

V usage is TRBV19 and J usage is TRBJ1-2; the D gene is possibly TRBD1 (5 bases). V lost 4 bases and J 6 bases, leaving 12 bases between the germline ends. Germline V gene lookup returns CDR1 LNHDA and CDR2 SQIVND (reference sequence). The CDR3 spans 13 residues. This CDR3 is CASSRRRDHGYTF. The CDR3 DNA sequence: TGTGCCAGTAGTAGGCGTCGGGACCATGGCTACACCTTC.

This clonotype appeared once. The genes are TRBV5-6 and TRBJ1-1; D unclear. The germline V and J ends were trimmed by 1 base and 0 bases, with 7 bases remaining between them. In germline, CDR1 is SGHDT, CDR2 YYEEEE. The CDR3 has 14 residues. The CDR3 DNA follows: TGTGCCAGCAGCTTGAACTGTATGAACACTGAAGCTTTCTTT. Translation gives CASSLNCMNTEAFF.

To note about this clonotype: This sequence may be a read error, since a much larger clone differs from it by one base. CDR3 protein: CASSLTQRRRTEAFF. The DNA for the CDR3 is TGTGCCAGCAGCTTGACCCAGAGAAGGAGGACTGAAGCTTTCTTT. The gene calls are TRBV5-6 and TRBJ1-1; D gene unclear. Germline V gene sequence: CDR1 SGHDT, CDR2 YYEEEE. The CDR3 sequence is 15 residues long. With 1 base removed from V and 5 bases from J, the gap between germline ends came to 15 bases.

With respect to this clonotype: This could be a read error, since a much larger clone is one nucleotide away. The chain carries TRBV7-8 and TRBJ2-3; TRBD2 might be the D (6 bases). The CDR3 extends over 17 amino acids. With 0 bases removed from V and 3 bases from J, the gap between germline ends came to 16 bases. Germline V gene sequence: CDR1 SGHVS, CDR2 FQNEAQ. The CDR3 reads CASSLAPGLLRTDTQYF. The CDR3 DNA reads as TGTGCCAGCAGCTTAGCGCCGGGACTTTTGAGAACAGATACGCAGTATTTT.

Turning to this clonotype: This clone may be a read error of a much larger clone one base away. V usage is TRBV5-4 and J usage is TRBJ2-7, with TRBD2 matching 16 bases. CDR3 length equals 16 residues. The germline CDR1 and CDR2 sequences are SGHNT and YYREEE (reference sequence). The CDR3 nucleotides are TGTGCCAACAGCCCGGGACTAGCGGGAGGGACCTACGAGCAGTACTTC. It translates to CANSPGLAGGTYEQYF.

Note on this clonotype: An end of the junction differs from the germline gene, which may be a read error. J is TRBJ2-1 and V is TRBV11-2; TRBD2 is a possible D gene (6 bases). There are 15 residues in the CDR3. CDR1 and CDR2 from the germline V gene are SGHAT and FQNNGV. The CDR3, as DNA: TGTGCCAGCAGCACGACTAGTGGGAGAAGTAATGAGCAACTCTTC. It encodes CASSTTSGRSNEQLF. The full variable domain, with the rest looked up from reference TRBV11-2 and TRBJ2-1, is EAGVAQSPRYKIIEKRQSVAFWCNPISGHATLYWYQQILGQGPKLLIQFQNNGVVDDSQLPKDRFSAERLKGVDSTLKIQPAKLEDSAVYLCASSTTSGRSNEQLFGPGTRLTVL.

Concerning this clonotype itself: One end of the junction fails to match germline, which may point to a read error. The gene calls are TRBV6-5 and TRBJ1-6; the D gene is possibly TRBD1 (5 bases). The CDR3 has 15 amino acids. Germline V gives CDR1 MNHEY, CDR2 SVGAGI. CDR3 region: CAISYSGGVNSPLRF. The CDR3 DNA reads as TGTGCCATCAGTTACTCCGGGGGTGTGAATTCACCCCTCCGCTTT.

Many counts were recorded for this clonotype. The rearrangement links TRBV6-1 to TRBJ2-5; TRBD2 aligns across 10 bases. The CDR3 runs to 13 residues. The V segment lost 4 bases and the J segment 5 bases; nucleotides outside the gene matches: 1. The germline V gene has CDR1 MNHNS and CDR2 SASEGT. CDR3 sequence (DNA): TGTGCCAGCAGTGGGGGACTAGCGGAGACCCAGTACTTC. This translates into CASSGGLAETQYF.

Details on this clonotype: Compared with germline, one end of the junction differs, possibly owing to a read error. The CDR3 sequence is CASILVQGANYEQYF. As DNA, the CDR3 is TGTGCCAGCATCTTAGTGCAGGGAGCTAACTACGAGCAGTACTTC. V is TRBV11-3 and J is TRBJ2-7; D is tentatively TRBD1 or TRBD2 (5 bases each). This CDR3 contains 15 residues. The germline gives CDR1 SGHNT, CDR2 YENEEA.

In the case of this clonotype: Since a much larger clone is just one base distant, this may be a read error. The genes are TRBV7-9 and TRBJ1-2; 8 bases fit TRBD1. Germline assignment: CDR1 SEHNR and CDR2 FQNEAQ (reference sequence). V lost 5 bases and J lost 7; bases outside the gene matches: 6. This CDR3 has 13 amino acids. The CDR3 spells CASSLDRVLGYTF. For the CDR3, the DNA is TGTGCCAGCAGCCTGGACAGGGTTCTTGGCTACACCTTC.

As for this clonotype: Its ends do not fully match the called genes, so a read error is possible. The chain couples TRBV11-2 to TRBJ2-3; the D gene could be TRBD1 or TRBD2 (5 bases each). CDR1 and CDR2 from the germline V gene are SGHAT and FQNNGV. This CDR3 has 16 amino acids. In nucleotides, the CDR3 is TGTGCCAGCAGCTCACCCTTGACAGACTACACAGATACACAGTATTTT. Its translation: CASSSPLTDYTDTQYF. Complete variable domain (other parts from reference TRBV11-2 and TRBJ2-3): EAGVAQSPRYKIIEKRQSVAFWCNPISGHATLYWYQQILGQGPKLLIQFQNNGVVDDSQLPKDRFSAERLKGVDSTLKIQPAKLEDSAVYLCASSSPLTDYTDTQYFGPGTRLTVL.

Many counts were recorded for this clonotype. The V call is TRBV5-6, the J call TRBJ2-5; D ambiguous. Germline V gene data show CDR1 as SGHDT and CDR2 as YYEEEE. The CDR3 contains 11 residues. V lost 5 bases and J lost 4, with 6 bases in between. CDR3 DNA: TGTGCCAGCAGTTTGTCAGAGACCCAGTACTTC. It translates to CASSLSETQYF. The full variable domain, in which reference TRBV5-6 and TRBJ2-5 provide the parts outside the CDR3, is DAGVTQSPTHLIKTRGQQVTLRCSPKSGHDTVSWYQQALGQGPQFIFQYYEEEERQRGNFPDRFSGHQFPNYSSELNVNALLLGDSALYLCASSLSETQYFGPGTRLLVL.

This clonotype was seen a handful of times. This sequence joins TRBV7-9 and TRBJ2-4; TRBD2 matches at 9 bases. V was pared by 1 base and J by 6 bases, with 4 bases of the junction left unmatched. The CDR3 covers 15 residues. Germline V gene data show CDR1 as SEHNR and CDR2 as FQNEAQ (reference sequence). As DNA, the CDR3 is TGTGCCAGCAGCTTAGGCGGGAGGGCCGCAAACATTCAGTACTTC. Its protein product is CASSLGGRAANIQYF.

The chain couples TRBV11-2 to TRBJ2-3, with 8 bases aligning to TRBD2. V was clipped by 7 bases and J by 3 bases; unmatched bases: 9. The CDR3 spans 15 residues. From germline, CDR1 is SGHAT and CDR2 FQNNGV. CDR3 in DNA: TGTGCCAGCAACTCAGGACTAGCAAGGACAGATACGCAGTATTTT. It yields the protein CASNSGLARTDTQYF.

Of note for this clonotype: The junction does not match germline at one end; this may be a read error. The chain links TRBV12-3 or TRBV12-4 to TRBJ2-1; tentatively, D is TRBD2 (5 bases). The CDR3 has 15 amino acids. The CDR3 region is CASSPRGSRSSEQFF. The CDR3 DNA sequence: TGTGCTAGCAGTCCTCGGGGTAGCAGGAGCTCTGAGCAGTTCTTC.

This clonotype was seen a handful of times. The CDR3 DNA follows: TGCGCCAGCACCGCATTAGGATCCGCCGGGGAGCTGTTTTTT. It is translated as CASTALGSAGELFF. This chain uses TRBV5-1 with TRBJ2-2, with D hard to call. Trimming removed 6 bases from V and 6 bases from J, with 15 bases in between. This CDR3 contains 14 residues. Germline V gene sequence: CDR1 SGHRS, CDR2 YFSETQ.

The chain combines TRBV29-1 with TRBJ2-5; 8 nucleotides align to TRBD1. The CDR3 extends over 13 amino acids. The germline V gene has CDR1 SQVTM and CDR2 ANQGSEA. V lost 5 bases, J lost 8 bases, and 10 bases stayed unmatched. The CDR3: CSVKAGGAETQYF. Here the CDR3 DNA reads TGCAGCGTTAAGGCAGGGGGCGCGGAAACCCAGTACTTC.

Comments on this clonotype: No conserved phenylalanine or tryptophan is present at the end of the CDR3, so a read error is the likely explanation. The CDR3 protein is CASSLVMEGGDPPLHS. CDR3 bases: TGTGCCAGCAGCTTAGTTATGGAGGGCGGGGATCCACCCCTCCACTCT. V and J are TRBV13 and TRBJ1-6; no firm D call. The V end lost 1 base, the J end lost 11 bases, and 18 bases lay between the germline ends. Germline CDR1 and CDR2: PRHDT and FYEKMQ (reference sequence). This CDR3 has 16 residues.

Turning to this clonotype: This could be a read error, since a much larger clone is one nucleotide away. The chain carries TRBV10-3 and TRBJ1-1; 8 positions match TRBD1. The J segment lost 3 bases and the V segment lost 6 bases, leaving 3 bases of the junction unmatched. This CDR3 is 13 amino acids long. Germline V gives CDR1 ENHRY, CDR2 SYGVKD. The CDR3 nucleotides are TGTGCCATCAGCAGGACAGGGTACACTGAAGCTTTCTTT. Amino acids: CAISRTGYTEAFF.

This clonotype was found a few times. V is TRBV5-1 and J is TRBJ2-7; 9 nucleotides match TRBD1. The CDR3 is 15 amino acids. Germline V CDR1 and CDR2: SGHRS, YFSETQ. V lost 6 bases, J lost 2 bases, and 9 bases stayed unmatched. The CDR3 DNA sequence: TGCGCCAGCACCCAACGGGACAGGGAACCCTACGAGCAGTACTTC. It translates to CASTQRDREPYEQYF.

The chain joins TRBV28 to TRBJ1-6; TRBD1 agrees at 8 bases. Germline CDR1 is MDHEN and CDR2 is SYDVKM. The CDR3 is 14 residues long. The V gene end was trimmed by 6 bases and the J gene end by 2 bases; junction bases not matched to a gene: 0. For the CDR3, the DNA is TGTGCCAGCAGGACAGGGGCCTATAATTCACCCCTCCACTTT. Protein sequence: CASRTGAYNSPLHF.

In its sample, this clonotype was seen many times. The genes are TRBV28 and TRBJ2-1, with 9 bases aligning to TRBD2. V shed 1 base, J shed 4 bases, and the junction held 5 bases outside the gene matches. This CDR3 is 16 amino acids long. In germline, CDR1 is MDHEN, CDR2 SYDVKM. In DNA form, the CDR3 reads TGTGCCAGCAGTTTATCAGCGGGAGGCTTTTACAATGAGCAGTTCTTC. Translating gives CASSLSAGGFYNEQFF.

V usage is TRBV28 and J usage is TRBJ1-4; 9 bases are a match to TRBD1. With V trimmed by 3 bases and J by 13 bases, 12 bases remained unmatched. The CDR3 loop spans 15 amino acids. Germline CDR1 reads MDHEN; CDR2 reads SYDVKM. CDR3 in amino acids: CASSLTLWTGDRLFF. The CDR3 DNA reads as TGTGCCAGCAGTTTGACTTTATGGACAGGGGATCGACTGTTTTTT. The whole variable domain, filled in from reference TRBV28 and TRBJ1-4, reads DVKVTQSSRYLVKRTGEKVFLECVQDMDHENMFWYRQDPGLGLRLIYFSYDVKMKEKGDIPEGYSVSREKKERFSLILESASTNQTSMYLCASSLTLWTGDRLFFGSGTQLSVL.

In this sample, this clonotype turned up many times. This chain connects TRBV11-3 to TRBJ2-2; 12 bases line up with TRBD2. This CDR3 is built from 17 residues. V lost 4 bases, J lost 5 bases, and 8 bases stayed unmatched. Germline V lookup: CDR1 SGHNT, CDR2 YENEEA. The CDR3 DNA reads TGTGCCAGCAGCTCCCCTAGCGGGAGGGTGCAAACCGGGGAGCTGTTTTTT. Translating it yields CASSSPSGRVQTGELFF.

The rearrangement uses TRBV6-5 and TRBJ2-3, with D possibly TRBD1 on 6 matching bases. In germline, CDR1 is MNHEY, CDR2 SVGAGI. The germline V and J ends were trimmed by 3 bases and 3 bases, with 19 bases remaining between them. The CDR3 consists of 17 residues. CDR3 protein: CASSYSLGRGWTDTQYF. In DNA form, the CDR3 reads TGTGCCAGCAGTTATAGTCTTGGCAGGGGATGGACAGATACGCAGTATTTT.

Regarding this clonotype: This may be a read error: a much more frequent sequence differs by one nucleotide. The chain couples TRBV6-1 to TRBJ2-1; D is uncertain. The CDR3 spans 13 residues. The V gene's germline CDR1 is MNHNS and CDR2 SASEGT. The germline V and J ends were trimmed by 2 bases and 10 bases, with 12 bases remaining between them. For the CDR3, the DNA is TGTGCCAGCAGTGAAACCCTTCCCTACGAGCAGTTCTTC. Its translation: CASSETLPYEQFF.

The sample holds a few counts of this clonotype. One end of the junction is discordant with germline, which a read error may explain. The chain's CDR3 is CASGLSPGLAAQETQYF. The CDR3 nucleotides read TGTGCCAGCGGCTTATCCCCCGGACTAGCGGCACAAGAGACCCAGTACTTC. This chain connects TRBV11-2 to TRBJ2-5; 10 nucleotides line up with TRBD2. Germline V gene data show CDR1 as SGHAT and CDR2 as FQNNGV. There are 17 residues in the CDR3.

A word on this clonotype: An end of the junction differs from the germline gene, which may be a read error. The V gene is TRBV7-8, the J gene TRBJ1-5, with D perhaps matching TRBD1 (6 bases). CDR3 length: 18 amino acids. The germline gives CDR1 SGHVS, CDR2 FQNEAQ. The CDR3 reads CASSLSTGTRGGNQPQHF. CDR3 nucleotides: TGTGCCAGCAGCTTGTCAACCGGGACCCGTGGGGGCAATCAACCCCAGCATTTT.

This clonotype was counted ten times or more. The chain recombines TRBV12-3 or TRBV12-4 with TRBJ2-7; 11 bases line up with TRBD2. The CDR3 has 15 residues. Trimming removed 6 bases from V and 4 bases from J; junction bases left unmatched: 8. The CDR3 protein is CASSPSSGRWYEQYF. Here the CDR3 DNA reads TGTGCCAGCAGCCCCTCTAGCGGGAGGTGGTACGAGCAGTACTTC.